Listed here are 24 T cell receptor beta chains from one sample, sequenced in a study of T-cell reconstitution after alpha-beta-depleted transplantation in children. As it was prepared, the TCRbeta library received unique molecular identifiers. Each CDR3 protein gets one entry after TCRdb re-called the PCR reads with MiXCR. This sample yields around 670,000 distinct CDR3 sequences, of which around 13% are seen a single time; 0.79% belongs to the top ten. The sequencing here drew on PBMCs, taken before TCRalphabeta/CD19-depleted stem cell transplant. These receptors were collected from a girl between 2 and 10 years old with congenital amegakaryocytic thrombocytopenia, due to receive a stem cell transplant.

The rearrangement uses TRBV9 and TRBJ2-7; 7 bases map to TRBD1. Germline V gene lookup returns CDR1 SGDLS and CDR2 YYNGEE. Germline trimming cut 0 bases from V and 3 bases from J; bases unmatched to any gene: 6. The CDR3 runs 15 residues. The CDR3 spells CASSVGGQPDYEQYF. The DNA for the CDR3 is TGTGCCAGCAGCGTAGGGGGACAGCCCGACTACGAGCAGTACTTC.

This clonotype occurred a few times. V gene TRBV19 combines with J gene TRBJ2-1; 15 nucleotides align to TRBD2. The trim removed 6 bases at V and 8 bases at J, leaving 5 bases unmatched. Germline V lookup: CDR1 LNHDA, CDR2 SQIVND (reference sequence). The CDR3 has 15 amino acids. The CDR3 protein is CASRRTSGRVHEQFF. CDR3 bases: TGTGCCAGTAGGAGGACTAGCGGGAGGGTTCATGAGCAGTTCTTC.

This clonotype was observed a handful of times. This chain joins TRBV5-1 and TRBJ2-5, with a possible D match to TRBD1 (6 bases). The CDR3 runs 17 residues. V dropped 0 bases and J dropped 5 bases, with 20 bases sitting between them. Germline assignment: CDR1 SGHRS and CDR2 YFSETQ. The CDR3 nucleotides read TGCGCCAGCAGCTTGGGGGGACAAGGGTTCGGTACGGAGACCCAGTACTTC. This gives the protein CASSLGGQGFGTETQYF.

This clonotype appeared a few times. This rearrangement joins TRBV7-2 to TRBJ1-1; D not certain. Germline values: CDR1 SGHTA, CDR2 FQGNSA. Trimming took 4 bases from V and 6 from J, leaving 15 bases between them. The CDR3 has 14 residues. CDR3 DNA sequence: TGTGCCAGCAGCTCCAGTGGGAGACGGGCTGAAGCTTTCTTT. Translated: CASSSSGRRAEAFF.

The sample holds a few counts of this clonotype. The V gene is TRBV12-3 or TRBV12-4, the J gene TRBJ2-7, with unresolved D. The CDR3 length is 14 residues. The germline V and J ends were trimmed by 6 bases and 1 base, with 13 bases remaining between them. The CDR3 coding sequence is TGTGCCAGCAGCCCCTTAGGCGTTTCCTACGAGCAGTACTTC. This gives the protein CASSPLGVSYEQYF.

J is TRBJ2-1 and V is TRBV29-1; 10 bases align to TRBD1. Germline CDR1 SQVTM, CDR2 ANQGSEA. Trimming took 8 bases from V and 3 from J; bases not matched to a gene: 4. This CDR3 contains 13 residues. CDR3 DNA sequence: TGCAGCTCCGGGACAGGGGACTACAATGAGCAGTTCTTC. Encoded protein: CSSGTGDYNEQFF.

This rearrangement joins TRBV5-5 to TRBJ2-7; 7 nucleotides match TRBD1. The CDR3 is made up of 15 amino acids. Germline CDR1 and CDR2: SGHKS and YYEKEE (reference sequence). Losses at the gene ends were 2 bases for V and 6 bases for J; bases not matched to a gene: 11. The CDR3: CASSFGETGLGEQYF. The CDR3 DNA reads as TGTGCCAGCAGCTTCGGGGAGACAGGGTTGGGCGAGCAGTACTTC.

This clonotype was seen more than once but under ten times. The gene calls are TRBV7-2 and TRBJ2-3; 7 bases are a match to TRBD2. Per the germline V gene, CDR1 is SGHTA and CDR2 is FQGNSA. V trimming: 1 base; J trimming: 5 bases; junction bases outside the gene matches: 9. The CDR3 runs to 16 residues. The DNA for the CDR3 is TGTGCCAGCAGCTTAGTTCGGGGGAGGGCCAAAGATACGCAGTATTTT. Its translation is CASSLVRGRAKDTQYF. Drawing the rest from reference TRBV7-2 and TRBJ2-3, the complete variable domain is GAGVSQSPSNKVTEKGKDVELRCDPISGHTALYWYRQSLGQGLEFLIYFQGNSAPDKSGLPSDRFSAERTGGSVSTLTIQRTQQEDSAVYLCASSLVRGRAKDTQYFGPGTRLTVL.

This clonotype was detected ten times or more. This chain uses TRBV7-6 with TRBJ2-1; D uncertain. Trimming shortened V by 4 bases and J by 9 bases, and 10 bases separated the two germline ends. In germline, CDR1 is SGHVS, CDR2 FNYEAQ. The CDR3 spans 12 residues. CDR3 protein: CASSSKDIEQFF. In nucleotides, the CDR3 is TGTGCCAGCAGCTCTAAGGATATTGAGCAGTTCTTC.

There are many counts of this clonotype. The rearrangement uses TRBV20-1 and TRBJ2-2; TRBD2 aligns across 8 bases. The CDR3 is 18 amino acids. Germline values: CDR1 DFQATT, CDR2 SNEGSKA (reference sequence). After removal of 0 bases from V and 0 bases from J, the junction contained 9 bases not matched to a gene. CDR3 coding DNA: TGCAGTGCTAGAGATGTGGTGGTAGCGGGGACGAACACCGGGGAGCTGTTTTTT. Residues: CSARDVVVAGTNTGELFF.

The chain is built from TRBV5-1 and TRBJ2-6, with TRBD1 matching 7 bases. From germline, CDR1 is SGHRS and CDR2 YFSETQ. The junction had 4 bases not matched to a gene; V was cut back by 0 bases and J by 1 base. This CDR3 spans 17 amino acids. The CDR3 here is CASSLGIQGSGANVLTF. CDR3 DNA: TGCGCCAGCAGCTTGGGAATACAGGGGTCTGGGGCCAACGTCCTGACTTTC.

This clonotype was observed a handful of times. The chain uses TRBV10-3 and TRBJ2-7, with TRBD1 as a possible D gene (5 bases). CDR1 is ENHRY and CDR2 is SYGVKD in the germline V gene. The V end lost 0 bases, the J end lost 6 bases, and 12 bases lay between the germline ends. The length of the CDR3 is 14 residues. CDR3 nucleotide sequence: TGTGCCATCAGTGAGTCGGTTAGCCAGGGCGAGCAGTACTTC. Protein product: CAISESVSQGEQYF.

At least ten counts were recorded for this clonotype. The gene calls are TRBV12-3 or TRBV12-4 and TRBJ1-1, with 7 nucleotides matching TRBD1. V gave up 6 bases and J gave up 1 base; unmatched junction bases: 5. The CDR3 runs 14 residues. CDR3 amino acids: CASRIDRENTEAFF. In DNA, the CDR3 is TGTGCCAGCAGAATCGACAGGGAGAACACTGAAGCTTTCTTT.

The table lists this clonotype with a few counts. The CDR3 DNA is TGTGCCAGCAGTTACGGGACTAGTGGGCTCCAAGAGACCCAGTACTTC. This sequence encodes CASSYGTSGLQETQYF. The V and J genes are TRBV6-2 or TRBV6-3 and TRBJ2-5, with TRBD2 matching 8 bases. After removal of 2 bases from V and 1 base from J, the junction contained 6 bases not matched to a gene. The CDR3 has 16 amino acids. Germline V CDR1 and CDR2: MNHEY, SVGEGT.

The rearrangement uses TRBV7-9 and TRBJ2-1; TRBD2 is a possible D gene (5 bases). Between the trimmed V and J ends, which lost 8 bases and 0 bases, there was a span of 11 bases. This CDR3 comprises 14 residues. Germline assignment: CDR1 SEHNR and CDR2 FQNEAQ (reference sequence). DNA of the CDR3: TGTGCCAGCGGACCTGGGAGCTCCTACAATGAGCAGTTCTTC. Amino acid sequence: CASGPGSSYNEQFF.

This clonotype was seen a handful of times. This chain joins TRBV20-1 and TRBJ2-7, with D perhaps matching TRBD1 (5 bases). V was clipped by 3 bases and J by 3 bases, with 12 bases between them. Germline loops: CDR1 DFQATT, CDR2 SNEGSKA (reference sequence). The CDR3 sequence is 13 residues long. For the CDR3, the DNA is TGCAGTGCTAGTCGGCAGGGTCACTACGAGCAGTACTTC. This encodes CSASRQGHYEQYF.

This clonotype has ten or more counts. The gene calls are TRBV28 and TRBJ2-5; D gene ambiguous. Trimming took 2 bases from V and 3 from J, leaving 7 bases between them. This CDR3 has 13 amino acids. Germline V gene lookup returns CDR1 MDHEN and CDR2 SYDVKM. This CDR3 is CASSLTSEETQYF. Here the CDR3 DNA reads TGTGCCAGCAGTTTAACCTCGGAAGAGACCCAGTACTTC.

The chain couples TRBV20-1 to TRBJ1-5; D is unclear. Trimming took 5 bases from V and 7 from J, leaving 15 bases between them. The CDR3 runs 13 residues. In germline, CDR1 is DFQATT, CDR2 SNEGSKA (reference sequence). The CDR3 nucleotides are TGCAGTGCTTCTCTGGCCCCCAAACAGCCCCAGCATTTT. Translation: CSASLAPKQPQHF.

This clonotype was seen many times. The rearrangement joins TRBV12-3 or TRBV12-4 to TRBJ2-1, with D possibly TRBD2 on 5 matching bases. The CDR3 sequence is 16 residues long. V was shortened by 5 bases and J by 6 bases, with 20 bases between the two germline ends. Here the CDR3 DNA reads TGTGCCAGCAGTCCCCGTAGGGAGCTACCCTCCAATGAGCAGTTCTTC. It is translated as CASSPRRELPSNEQFF.

This clonotype was seen more than once but under ten times. This chain joins TRBV7-2 and TRBJ2-1; 12 nucleotides line up with TRBD2. CDR1 is SGHTA and CDR2 is FQGNSA in the germline V gene. The CDR3 is 14 residues long. V shed 0 bases, J shed 15 bases, and the junction held 6 bases outside the gene matches. The CDR3 is CASSLAPASGRVFF. The CDR3 DNA reads TGTGCCAGCAGCTTAGCGCCGGCTAGCGGGAGGGTGTTCTTC.

With regard to this clonotype: This clone may be a read error of a much larger clone one base away. The V gene is TRBV29-1, the J gene TRBJ1-1; D call uncertain. This CDR3 comprises 13 residues. Germline CDR1 is SQVTM and CDR2 is ANQGSEA. Here the CDR3 reads CSVCVNMNTVAFF. CDR3 in DNA: TGCAGCGTTTGTGTTAATATGAACACTGTAGCTTTCTTT.

This rearrangement joins TRBV12-5 to TRBJ2-3; D is undetermined. In germline, CDR1 is LGHNT, CDR2 FRNRAP. This CDR3 spans 12 amino acids. Between the trimmed V and J ends, which lost 5 bases and 2 bases, there was a span of 5 bases. CDR3 region: CASGKHTDTQYF. The CDR3, as DNA: TGTGCTAGTGGTAAACACACAGATACGCAGTATTTT.

In this sample, this clonotype turned up many times. The V and J genes are TRBV5-1 and TRBJ1-3; possibly TRBD1 for D (5 bases). CDR3 length: 16 amino acids. With 1 base removed from V and 0 bases from J, the gap between germline ends came to 11 bases. Germline V lookup: CDR1 SGHRS, CDR2 YFSETQ. CDR3 amino acids: CASSLTQDSSGNTIYF. CDR3 nucleotide sequence: TGCGCCAGCAGCTTGACCCAAGACAGCTCTGGAAACACCATATATTTT. The full variable domain, completed using reference TRBV5-1 and TRBJ1-3, is KAGVTQTPRYLIKTRGQQVTLSCSPISGHRSVSWYQQTPGQGLQFLFEYFSETQRNKGNFPGRFSGRQFSNSRSEMNVSTLELGDSALYLCASSLTQDSSGNTIYFGEGSWLTVV.

J is TRBJ2-1 and V is TRBV13, with 13 bases aligning to TRBD2. The CDR3 runs 17 residues. Trimming cost V 3 bases and J 9 bases; bases outside gene matches: 11. Germline CDR1 PRHDT, CDR2 FYEKMQ (reference sequence). In nucleotides, the CDR3 is TGTGCCAGCAGCTTGGGACCGGGACTAGCGGGAAGTAGTGAGCAGTTCTTC. It translates to CASSLGPGLAGSSEQFF.